This T cell receptor (beta chain) is drawn from a study of hypomethylating agent response in myelodysplastic syndrome (dated by TCRdb to about 2021). Background on the whole study: The hypomethylating agents azacitidine (about 75% of the 11) or decitabine (3 of 11) were used to treat the patients. TET2 was the most frequent mutation, present in about 45% of the 11 patients. Response was defined as complete response or hematologic improvement, and patients who met neither criterion were classified as non-responders. Patients had a mean age of about 70 +/- 6 years, and a diploid cytogenetic profile was the most common. Of the myelodysplastic syndrome patients in the cohort, nine or ten were male and 2 were female. Complete response or hematologic improvement was achieved by six patients, and about 5 patients were classified as non-responders.

The CDR3 spans 14 residues, from the cysteine through the phenylalanine. Just CDR3 DNA is preserved here, 42 bases in frame from base 1. V loses 6 bases at its end and J loses 0 bases; junction bases beyond the gene matches: 1. Reading the germline V gene gives CDR1 SNHLY and CDR2 FYNNEI. Overall results and qualifications from the work: Only 11 patients were analyzed, making the cohort small. Richness, rarefaction diversity and clonality did not change significantly after hypomethylating agent treatment, across all patients or within response groups. Responders more often showed novel clonotypes emerging, while non-responders displayed more contracted clonotypes after treatment. Whether the shared GLIPH2 clusters possibly recognize novel MDS antigens was not confirmed and still needs to be tested experimentally. The healthy control donors were not matched in age to the MDS patients, and this mismatch could have affected the comparison between MDS and healthy donors.

T-cell subsets were not sorted, and bulk bone marrow was analyzed instead. Bone marrow from approximately ten myelodysplastic syndrome patients, collected before and after hypomethylating agent therapy, underwent immunosequencing of the TCR beta CDR3 regions. For longitudinal repertoire tracking, every patient provided one baseline bone marrow and two to three bone marrows collected at different post-treatment timepoints. Genomic DNA was extracted from whole bone marrow, and quality was checked by TapeStation, NanoDrop OneC and PicoGreen assays. Libraries were made using the immunoSEQ multiplex PCR assay. Survey resolution was applied, with two replicates of about 200 ng each being run for a total of 400 ng of DNA per sample. The hsTCRB kit detected rearranged TCRB sequences in genomic DNA using multiplex PCR primers targeting V and J genes. The first PCR used the QIAGEN Multiplex PCR Kit for about 30 cycles to amplify the CDR3 region. Sample barcodes and Illumina adapters were added to each replicate in an approximately 8-cycle second PCR. Pooled libraries were quantified using a QuantStudio 6 and the KAPA library quantification kit. About 15 pM of pooled libraries was sequenced on an Illumina MiSeq using 156-cycle single-end reads plus a 15-cycle index read. The authors' pipeline ran thus. Of around 170,000 unique clonotypes, about 1.6% were flagged by VDJdb annotation as previously reported viral-epitope-specific. The immunoSEQ Data Assistant and immunoSEQ Analyzer turned the raw reads into TCRB repertoires that were normalized and annotated. Clonotypes were analyzed with the immunarch R package version 0.6.5 and BioAnalyzer. Richness was estimated after downsampling every repertoire to the clone count of the smallest repertoire. Fisher's exact tests classified clonotypes as expanded, contracted or novel, with novel meaning zero frequency before treatment. GLIPH2 clustered significantly changed CDR3 beta sequences using simulation_depth=1000 and kmer_min_depth=3, excluding CDR3s shorter than five residues. Not all clones reach the TCRdb copy of this immuneACCESS table, which keeps in-frame sequences only. Checked studies attribute under half of the gap to unresolved V genes and leave the rest unexplained. V and J calls and clone size are copied from that table; D and trimming were computed from the DNA. The sample records some 4,100 clones, around 87% of which are singletons. The biggest ten clones account for approximately 12% of the sample.

About this clone: The target of this receptor is not known. No base qualities exist here, and no much larger clone lies one base off it.

This sequence was found in a human donor with myelodysplastic syndrome. The chain is made from TRBV2 and TRBJ2-1; TRBD1 agrees with 8 junctional bases. Sequenced material: bone marrow, taken before or after starting hypomethylating agent treatment for myelodysplastic syndrome (not recorded which). The CDR3 has the sequence CASRTGGSYNEQFF. The nucleotide sequence reads TGTGCCAGCAGAACAGGGGGCTCCTACAATGAGCAGTTCTTC. Beyond the CDR3, the reference TRBV2 and TRBJ2-1 genes provide the residues; the full variable domain reads: EPEVTQTPSHQVTQMGQEVILRCVPISNHLYFYWYRQILGQKVEFLVSFYNNEISEKSEIFDDQFSVERPDGSNFTLKIRSTKLEDSAMYFCASRTGGSYNEQFFGPGTRLTVL.